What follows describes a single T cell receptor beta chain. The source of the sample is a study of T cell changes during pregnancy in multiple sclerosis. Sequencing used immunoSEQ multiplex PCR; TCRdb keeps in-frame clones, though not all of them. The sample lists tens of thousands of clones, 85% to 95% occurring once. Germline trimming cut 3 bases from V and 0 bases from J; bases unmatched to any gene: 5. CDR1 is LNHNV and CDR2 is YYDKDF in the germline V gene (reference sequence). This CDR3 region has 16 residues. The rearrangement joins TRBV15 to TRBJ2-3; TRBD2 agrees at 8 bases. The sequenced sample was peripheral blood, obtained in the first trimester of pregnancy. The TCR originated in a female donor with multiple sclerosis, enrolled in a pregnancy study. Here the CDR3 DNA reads TGTGCCACCAGCAGTCGCGCTAGCGGGAGCACAGATACGCAGTATTTT. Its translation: CATSSRASGSTDTQYF.